Following are 20 T cell receptor beta chains from one sample sequenced in a study of T cells in localized non-small cell lung cancer (dated by TCRdb to 2018 to 2020). Library generation was performed with the immunoSEQ multiplex PCR assay. This is the immuneACCESS table as TCRdb keeps it, with only in-frame sequences that have V and J called. A part of the clones is gone; compared with another copy, unresolved V genes explain less than half, and the rest is unexplained. The sample data list 25,000 to 35,000 clones, and 90% of these were observed just once. The ten largest make up 0.85% to 1.4% of the sample. Here the sequenced sample was peripheral blood, taken before any cancer treatment. The receptor set was obtained from a woman aged 40-69 years with stage I lung adenocarcinoma.

This clone showed up just once. The gene calls are TRBV7-9 and TRBJ1-1; the match to TRBD1 covers 8 bases. The V gene end was trimmed by 5 bases and the J gene end by 6 bases; junction bases not matched to a gene: 11. The germline V gene encodes CDR1 SEHNR and CDR2 FQNEAQ (reference sequence). This CDR3 region has 15 residues. The CDR3 loop reads CASSADRGKGPEAFF. The DNA for the CDR3 is TGTGCCAGCAGCGCAGACAGGGGAAAAGGGCCTGAAGCTTTCTTT.

This clone was seen a single time. V is TRBV29-1 and J is TRBJ2-5; 7 positions match TRBD1. The CDR3 totals 13 residues. The V and J ends lost 3 bases and 2 bases, in that order; junction bases with no gene match: 3. Germline V CDR1 and CDR2: SQVTM, ANQGSEA. CDR3 DNA: TGCAGCGTTGACGGGACAGCTCAAGAGACCCAGTACTTC. It is translated as CSVDGTAQETQYF. The variable domain in full, completed from reference TRBV29-1 and TRBJ2-5, reads SAVISQKPSRDICQRGTSLTIQCQVDSQVTMMFWYRQQPGQSLTLIATANQGSEATYESGFVIDKFPISRPNLTFSTLTVSNMSPEDSSIYLCSVDGTAQETQYFGPGTRLLVL.

This chain connects TRBV9 to TRBJ2-3; 9 bases agree with TRBD2. The CDR3 consists of 16 residues. The J segment lost 5 bases and the V segment lost 5 bases, leaving 12 bases of the junction unmatched. The germline gives CDR1 SGDLS, CDR2 YYNGEE. This chain's CDR3 is CASRMQSGGPIDTQYF. The DNA for the CDR3 is TGTGCCAGCAGGATGCAAAGCGGGGGGCCCATAGATACGCAGTATTTT.

The V call is TRBV9, the J call TRBJ2-2; the D gene is possibly TRBD1 (6 bases). V was clipped by 0 bases and J by 1 base, with 10 bases between them. Germline lookup yields CDR1 SGDLS and CDR2 YYNGEE. CDR3 length: 16 amino acids. Written as DNA, the CDR3 is TGTGCCAGCAGCGTAGGGCAGGGGATGAACACCGGGGAGCTGTTTTTT. It encodes CASSVGQGMNTGELFF.

The chain links TRBV4-2 to TRBJ2-2; no firm D call. Germline lookup yields CDR1 LGHNA and CDR2 YNFKEQ. Between the trimmed V and J ends, which lost 0 bases and 3 bases, there was a span of 11 bases. The CDR3 has 16 residues. In nucleotides, the CDR3 is TGTGCCAGCAGCCAAGATATCAACAGAGACACCGGGGAGCTGTTTTTT. As protein: CASSQDINRDTGELFF.

The chain is built from TRBV5-4 and TRBJ2-6; no clear D gene. The CDR3 spans 14 residues. The germline gives CDR1 SGHNT, CDR2 YYREEE (reference sequence). The germline V and J ends were trimmed by 5 bases and 0 bases, with 6 bases remaining between them. The CDR3 DNA is TGTGCCAGCAGTTTCTACTCTGGGGCCAACGTCCTGACTTTC. Translated, it gives CASSFYSGANVLTF.

This clone showed up just once. The chain joins TRBV25-1 to TRBJ1-2, with D hard to call. Germline CDR1 is MGHDK and CDR2 is SYGVNS. The CDR3 consists of 16 residues. V gave up 1 base and J gave up 2 bases, with 14 bases separating them. CDR3 in amino acids: CASSESNPGTNYGYTF. The DNA of the CDR3 is TGTGCCAGCAGTGAATCGAACCCCGGTACAAACTATGGCTACACCTTC.

The gene calls are TRBV6-6 and TRBJ2-7; no firm D call. Germline assignment: CDR1 MNHNY and CDR2 SVGAGI (reference sequence). CDR3 length: 15 amino acids. Deletions cut 0 bases from V and 0 bases from J, with 9 bases between. The CDR3 sequence is CASSYSTRASYEQYF. In DNA, the CDR3 is TGTGCCAGCAGTTACTCGACCCGGGCCTCCTACGAGCAGTACTTC.

The CDR3 is CASSSLLVRADSNQPQHF. The CDR3 coding sequence is TGTGCCAGTAGTTCCCTTTTAGTCCGGGCGGATAGCAATCAGCCCCAGCATTTT. The gene calls are TRBV19 and TRBJ1-5; D is unresolved. Germline lookup yields CDR1 LNHDA and CDR2 SQIVND (reference sequence). The CDR3 loop spans 18 amino acids. Deletions cut 5 bases from V and 0 bases from J, with 20 bases between.

A word on this clone: The junction does not match germline at one end; this may be a read error. This sequence joins TRBV9 and TRBJ2-5, with a weak D call TRBD2 (5 bases). The CDR3 loop spans 14 amino acids. CDR1 SGDLS and CDR2 YYNGEE come from the germline V gene. DNA for the CDR3: TGTGCCAGCAGCGCCAGCGGTTCCCAAGGGACCCAGTACTTC. Translation: CASSASGSQGTQYF.

In regard to this clone: The same CDR3 is also encoded by other DNA sequences in this sample. This sequence joins TRBV18 and TRBJ1-4; a possible D gene is TRBD1 (5 bases). Germline assignment: CDR1 KGHSH and CDR2 LQKENI. V gave up 2 bases and J gave up 8 bases, with 9 bases separating them. The CDR3 has 13 residues. Here the CDR3 DNA reads TGTGCCAGCTCACCAGGGCAGGGAGAAAAACTGTTTTTT. Encoded protein: CASSPGQGEKLFF.

The V and J genes are TRBV4-1 and TRBJ1-5; TRBD1 agrees at 8 bases. The V gene's germline CDR1 is MGHRA and CDR2 YSYEKL. Trimming at V came to 5 bases and at J to 4 bases, leaving 7 bases not matched to a gene. The CDR3 loop spans 15 amino acids. CDR3 loop: CASSMDRAGNQPQHF. The CDR3 DNA reads TGCGCCAGCAGCATGGACAGGGCCGGTAATCAGCCCCAGCATTTT.

The chain is built from TRBV6-1 and TRBJ2-7; 9 bases align to TRBD1. CDR1 is MNHNS, CDR2 SASEGT, per germline. The CDR3 contains 16 residues. V shed 3 bases and J 1 base; nucleotides not matched to a gene: 7. CDR3 region: CASSDTGTGFSYEQYF. The CDR3 nucleotides are TGTGCCAGCAGTGACACCGGGACAGGGTTTTCCTACGAGCAGTACTTC.

This chain connects TRBV7-6 to TRBJ2-7; 11 bases fit TRBD2. Germline CDR1 is SGHVS and CDR2 is FNYEAQ. V shed 5 bases and J 5 bases; nucleotides not matched to a gene: 8. The CDR3 contains 15 residues. CDR3 DNA: TGTGCCAGCAGCCCTCTTAGCGGGGGGGGTAACGAGCAGTACTTC. It encodes CASSPLSGGGNEQYF.

V and J are TRBV6-1 and TRBJ2-7; D is unresolved. The CDR3 runs to 12 residues. Trimming took off 5 bases at V and 4 bases at J, with 9 bases between the two ends. Germline-derived CDR1 and CDR2 are MNHNS and SASEGT. The CDR3 sequence: CASSPYSYEQYF. The CDR3 nucleotides are TGTGCCAGCAGTCCTTACTCTTACGAGCAGTACTTC.

The chain recombines TRBV2 with TRBJ1-5; D is unresolved. Trimming removed 3 bases at V and 9 bases at J, with 9 bases between. The CDR3 covers 12 residues. The V gene's germline CDR1 is SNHLY and CDR2 FYNNEI. CDR3 sequence: CASSELPRPQHF. CDR3 DNA sequence: TGTGCCAGCAGTGAGCTACCTAGGCCCCAGCATTTT. Variable domain in full (rest from reference TRBV2 and TRBJ1-5): EPEVTQTPSHQVTQMGQEVILRCVPISNHLYFYWYRQILGQKVEFLVSFYNNEISEKSEIFDDQFSVERPDGSNFTLKIRSTKLEDSAMYFCASSELPRPQHFGDGTRLSIL.

This clone was detected only once. This CDR3 is CASSFTSGSTDTQYF. The CDR3 region has the DNA TGTGCCAGCAGCTTTACTAGCGGTAGCACAGATACGCAGTATTTT. The chain combines TRBV6-1 with TRBJ2-3, with 8 bases aligning to TRBD2. The germline V gene has CDR1 MNHNS and CDR2 SASEGT. J was trimmed by 0 bases and V by 6 bases; bases with no gene match: 5. The CDR3 loop spans 15 amino acids.

The chain employs TRBV19 and TRBJ2-2, with D possibly TRBD1 on 6 matching bases. Trimming removed 8 bases from V and 0 bases from J, with 19 bases in between. The CDR3 is 17 residues long. The germline CDR1 and CDR2 sequences are LNHDA and SQIVND (reference sequence). DNA for the CDR3: TGTGCCAGTTCTCGGATCCAGGGGCTTACGAACACCGGGGAGCTGTTTTTT. Translating it yields CASSRIQGLTNTGELFF.

CDR3 protein: CASTLRAPGSVTADEKLFF. CDR3 nucleotide sequence: TGTGCCAGTACCTTAAGGGCGCCCGGGTCGGTGACAGCCGATGAAAAACTGTTTTTT. V gene TRBV19 combines with J gene TRBJ1-4; D is perhaps TRBD1 (5 bases). The germline V gene encodes CDR1 LNHDA and CDR2 SQIVND (reference sequence). The CDR3 is 19 amino acids. Deletions cut 7 bases from V and 6 bases from J, with 30 bases between.

The J gene is TRBJ1-1, the V gene TRBV5-4; D is unclear. In germline, CDR1 is SGHNT, CDR2 YYREEE (reference sequence). The CDR3 is 15 residues long. The V end was cut by 4 bases, the J end by 1 base, with 14 bases between. The DNA of the CDR3 is TGTGCCAGCAGCCGAGACCCGACGGCGAACACTGAAGCTTTCTTT. Encoded protein: CASSRDPTANTEAFF.